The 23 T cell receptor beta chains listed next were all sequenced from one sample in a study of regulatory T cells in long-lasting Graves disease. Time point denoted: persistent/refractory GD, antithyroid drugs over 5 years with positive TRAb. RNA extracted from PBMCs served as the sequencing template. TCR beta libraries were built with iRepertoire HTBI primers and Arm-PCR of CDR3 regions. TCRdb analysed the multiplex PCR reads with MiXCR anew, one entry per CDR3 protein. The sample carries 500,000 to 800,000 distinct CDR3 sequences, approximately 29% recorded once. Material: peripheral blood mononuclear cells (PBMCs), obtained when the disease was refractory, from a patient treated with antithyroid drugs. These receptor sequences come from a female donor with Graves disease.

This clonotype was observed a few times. The CDR3 region has the DNA TGTGCCAGCAGCTTAGGTGTTAGCGGGATTGCCAAAAACATTCAGTACTTC. It translates to CASSLGVSGIAKNIQYF. The genes are TRBV11-2 and TRBJ2-4; 8 bases align to TRBD2. Germline trimming cut 1 base from V and 1 base from J; bases unmatched to any gene: 6. This CDR3 is 17 amino acids long. Per the germline V gene, CDR1 is SGHAT and CDR2 is FQNNGV.

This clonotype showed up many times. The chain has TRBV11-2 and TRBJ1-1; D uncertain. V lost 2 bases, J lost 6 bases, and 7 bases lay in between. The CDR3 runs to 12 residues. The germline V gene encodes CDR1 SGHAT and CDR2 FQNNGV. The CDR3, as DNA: TGTGCCAGCAGCTTATCGGGTGCTGAAGCTTTCTTT. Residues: CASSLSGAEAFF.

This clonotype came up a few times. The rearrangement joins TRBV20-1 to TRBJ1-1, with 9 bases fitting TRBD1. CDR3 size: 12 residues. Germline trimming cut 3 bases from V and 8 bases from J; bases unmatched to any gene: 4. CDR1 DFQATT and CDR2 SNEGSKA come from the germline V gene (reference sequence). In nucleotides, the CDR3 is TGCAGTGCTAGTTCACAGGGGGCAGAAGCTTTCTTT. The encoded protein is CSASSQGAEAFF.

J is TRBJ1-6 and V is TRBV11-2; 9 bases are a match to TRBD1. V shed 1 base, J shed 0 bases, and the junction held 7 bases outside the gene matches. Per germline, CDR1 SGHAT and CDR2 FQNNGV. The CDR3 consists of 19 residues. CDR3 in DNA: TGTGCCAGCAGCTTAGGAATTGGACAGGGGAGCTCCTATAATTCACCCCTCCACTTT. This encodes CASSLGIGQGSSYNSPLHF.

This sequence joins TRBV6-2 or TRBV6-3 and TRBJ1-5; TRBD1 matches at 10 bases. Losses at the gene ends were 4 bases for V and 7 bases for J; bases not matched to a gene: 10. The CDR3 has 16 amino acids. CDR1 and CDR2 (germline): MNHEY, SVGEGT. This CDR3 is CASSLMTRTGGQPQHF. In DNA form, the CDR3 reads TGTGCCAGCAGTTTGATGACGAGGACAGGGGGACAGCCCCAGCATTTT.

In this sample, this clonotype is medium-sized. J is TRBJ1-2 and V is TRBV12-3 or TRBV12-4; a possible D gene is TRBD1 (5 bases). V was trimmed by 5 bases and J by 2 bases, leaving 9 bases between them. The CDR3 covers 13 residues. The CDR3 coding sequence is TGTGCCAGCAGTGCCCAGGGCAACTATGGCTACACCTTC. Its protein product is CASSAQGNYGYTF.

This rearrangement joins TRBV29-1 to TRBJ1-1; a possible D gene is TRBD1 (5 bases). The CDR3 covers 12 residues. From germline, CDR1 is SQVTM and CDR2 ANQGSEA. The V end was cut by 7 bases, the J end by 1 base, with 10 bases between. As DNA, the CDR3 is TGCAGCGCTGGACAACCGAACACTGAAGCTTTCTTT. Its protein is CSAGQPNTEAFF.

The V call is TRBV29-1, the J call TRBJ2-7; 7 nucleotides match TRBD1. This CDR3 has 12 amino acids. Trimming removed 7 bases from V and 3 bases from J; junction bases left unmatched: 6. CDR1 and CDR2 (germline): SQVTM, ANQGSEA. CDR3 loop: CSAQTGNYEQYF. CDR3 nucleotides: TGCAGCGCTCAGACAGGGAACTACGAGCAGTACTTC.

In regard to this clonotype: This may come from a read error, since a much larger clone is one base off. The CDR3 region is CVSSVGESNSPLHF. The CDR3 DNA reads TGTGTCAGCAGTGTCGGGGAGAGTAATTCACCCCTCCACTTT. This rearrangement joins TRBV2 to TRBJ1-6; no clear D gene. Germline CDR1 SNHLY, CDR2 FYNNEI. The CDR3 contains 14 residues.

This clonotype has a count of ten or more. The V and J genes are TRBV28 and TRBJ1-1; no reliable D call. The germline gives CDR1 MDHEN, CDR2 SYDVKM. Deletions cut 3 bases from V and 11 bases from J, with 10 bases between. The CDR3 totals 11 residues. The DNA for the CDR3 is TGTGCCAGCAGTTTTGGACTATACGCTTTCTTT. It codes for CASSFGLYAFF.

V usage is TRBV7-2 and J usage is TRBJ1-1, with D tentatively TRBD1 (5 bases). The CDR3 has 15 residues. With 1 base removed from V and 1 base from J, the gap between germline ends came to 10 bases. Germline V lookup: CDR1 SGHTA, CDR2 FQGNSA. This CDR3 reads CASSLGGDANTEAFF. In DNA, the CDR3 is TGTGCCAGCAGCTTAGGGGGGGACGCGAACACTGAAGCTTTCTTT.

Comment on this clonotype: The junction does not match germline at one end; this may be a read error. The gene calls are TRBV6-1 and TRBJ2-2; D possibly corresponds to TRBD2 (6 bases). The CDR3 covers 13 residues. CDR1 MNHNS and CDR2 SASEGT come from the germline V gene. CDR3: CASSFGDTGGLFF. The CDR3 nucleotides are TGTGCCAGCAGCTTTGGAGACACCGGGGGGCTGTTTTTT.

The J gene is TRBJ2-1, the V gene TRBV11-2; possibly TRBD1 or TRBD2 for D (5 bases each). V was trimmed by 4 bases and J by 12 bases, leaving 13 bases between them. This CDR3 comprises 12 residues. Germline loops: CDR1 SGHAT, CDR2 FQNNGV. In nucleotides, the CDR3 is TGTGCCAGCAGCTCGGGACCCGAAAGGCAGTTCTTC. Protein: CASSSGPERQFF. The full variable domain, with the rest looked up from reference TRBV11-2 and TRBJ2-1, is EAGVAQSPRYKIIEKRQSVAFWCNPISGHATLYWYQQILGQGPKLLIQFQNNGVVDDSQLPKDRFSAERLKGVDSTLKIQPAKLEDSAVYLCASSSGPERQFFGPGTRLTVL.

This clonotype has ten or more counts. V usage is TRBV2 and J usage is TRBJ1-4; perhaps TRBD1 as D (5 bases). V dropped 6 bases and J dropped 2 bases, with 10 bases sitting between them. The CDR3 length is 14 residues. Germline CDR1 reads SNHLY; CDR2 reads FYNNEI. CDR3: CASRRGSTNEKLFF. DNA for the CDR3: TGTGCCAGCAGACGGGGGTCGACTAATGAAAAACTGTTTTTT.

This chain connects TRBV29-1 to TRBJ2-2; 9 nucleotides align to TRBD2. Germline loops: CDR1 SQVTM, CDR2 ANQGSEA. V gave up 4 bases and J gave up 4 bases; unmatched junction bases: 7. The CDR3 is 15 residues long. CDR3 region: CSVVMAGGFTGELFF. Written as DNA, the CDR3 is TGCAGCGTTGTTATGGCGGGAGGGTTCACCGGGGAGCTGTTTTTT.

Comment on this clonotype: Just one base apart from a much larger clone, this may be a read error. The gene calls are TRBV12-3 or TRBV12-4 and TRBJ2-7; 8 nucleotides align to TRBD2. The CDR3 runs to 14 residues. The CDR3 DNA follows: TGTGCCACCCGGGGAGCAGCGGGGGTCTACGAGCAGTGCTTC. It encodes CATRGAAGVYEQCF.

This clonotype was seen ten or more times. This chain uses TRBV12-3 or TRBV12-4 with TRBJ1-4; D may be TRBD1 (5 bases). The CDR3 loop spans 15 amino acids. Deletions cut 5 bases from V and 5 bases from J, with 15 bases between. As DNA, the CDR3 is TGTGCCAGCAGTCAGACTCCGGGACTAAATGAAAAACTGTTTTTT. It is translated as CASSQTPGLNEKLFF.

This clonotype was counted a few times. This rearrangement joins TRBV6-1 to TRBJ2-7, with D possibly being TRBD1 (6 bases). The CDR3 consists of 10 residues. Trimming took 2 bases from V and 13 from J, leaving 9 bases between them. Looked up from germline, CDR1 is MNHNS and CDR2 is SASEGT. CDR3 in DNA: TGTGCCAGCAGTGAAAGTGGGACATACTTC. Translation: CASSESGTYF.

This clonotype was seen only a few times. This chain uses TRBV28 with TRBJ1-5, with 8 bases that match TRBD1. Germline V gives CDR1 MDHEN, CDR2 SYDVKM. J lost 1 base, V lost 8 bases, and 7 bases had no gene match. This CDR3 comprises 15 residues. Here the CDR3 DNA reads TGTGCCAGCGAGGGACAGGAAGGAAGCAATCAGCCCCAGCATTTT. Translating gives CASEGQEGSNQPQHF.

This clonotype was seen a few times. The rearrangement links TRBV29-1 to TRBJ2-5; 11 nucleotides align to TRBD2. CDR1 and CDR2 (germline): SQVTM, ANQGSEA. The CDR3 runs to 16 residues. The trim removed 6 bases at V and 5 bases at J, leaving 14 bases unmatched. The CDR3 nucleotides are TGCAGCGTCGGATTCTTAGCGGGAGGGCCTTACGAGACCCAGTACTTC. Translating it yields CSVGFLAGGPYETQYF. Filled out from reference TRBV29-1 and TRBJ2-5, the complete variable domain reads SAVISQKPSRDICQRGTSLTIQCQVDSQVTMMFWYRQQPGQSLTLIATANQGSEATYESGFVIDKFPISRPNLTFSTLTVSNMSPEDSSIYLCSVGFLAGGPYETQYFGPGTRLLVL.

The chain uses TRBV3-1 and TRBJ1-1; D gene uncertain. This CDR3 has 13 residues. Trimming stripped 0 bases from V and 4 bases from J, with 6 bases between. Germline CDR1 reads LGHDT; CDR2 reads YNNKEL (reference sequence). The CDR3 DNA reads TGTGCCAGCAGCCAAGATTGGACCACTGAAGCTTTCTTT. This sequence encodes CASSQDWTTEAFF.

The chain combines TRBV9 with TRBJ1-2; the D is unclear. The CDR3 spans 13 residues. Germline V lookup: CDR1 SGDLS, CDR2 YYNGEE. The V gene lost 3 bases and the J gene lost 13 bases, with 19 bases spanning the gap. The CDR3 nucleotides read TGTGCCAGCAGCGAAATGACCGGCGGGGAATTCACCTTC. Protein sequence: CASSEMTGGEFTF.

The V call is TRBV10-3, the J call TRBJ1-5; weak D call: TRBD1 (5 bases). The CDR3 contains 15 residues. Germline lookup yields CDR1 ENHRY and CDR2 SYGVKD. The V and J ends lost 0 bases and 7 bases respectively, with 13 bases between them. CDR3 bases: TGTGCCATCAGTGAGTCAGTGGAGGGGCGCCAGCCCCAGCATTTT. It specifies CAISESVEGRQPQHF.